This is a list of T cell receptor beta chains from one sample in a study of blood T cell repertoires in COVID-19. Method: immunoSEQ multiplex PCR; TCRdb's copy keeps in-frame clones and lacks some. The sample has approximately 360,000 clones, 80% to 90% seen once. The sample consisted of peripheral blood. Receptor source: a man aged 40-55 years with acute or convalescent COVID-19. Both conserved end residues are part of each CDR3. D genes are given only for firm matches.

v_gene,j_gene,d_gene,CDR3aa,CDR3nt
TRBV7-2,TRBJ2-2,TRBD2,CASSSRLAEYTGELFF,TGTGCCAGCAGCTCCCGACTAGCGGAGTACACCGGGGAGCTGTTTTTT
TRBV4-3,TRBJ1-6,NA,CASSQDIGGISPLHF,TGCGCCAGCAGCCAAGATATCGGAGGGATCTCACCCCTCCACTTT
TRBV7-8,TRBJ1-2,NA,CASSLGGTQGYTF,TGTGCCAGCAGCTTAGGGGGGACTCAAGGCTACACCTTC
TRBV2,TRBJ1-4,NA,CASQTQGLNEKLFF,TGTGCCAGCCAAACCCAGGGACTGAATGAAAAACTGTTTTTT
TRBV28,TRBJ2-3,TRBD2,CASLPAASGRGPDTQYF,TGTGCCAGCCTACCCGCGGCTAGCGGGAGAGGTCCAGATACGCAGTATTTT
TRBV11-2,TRBJ2-7,TRBD2,CASRDALAGPPYEQYF,TGTGCCAGCAGGGATGCACTAGCGGGGCCCCCCTACGAGCAGTACTTC
TRBV11-2,TRBJ2-3,NA,CASSSQGSGSSTDTQYF,TGTGCCAGCAGCTCACAGGGAAGTGGTTCTAGCACAGATACGCAGTATTTT
TRBV3-1/TRBV3-2,TRBJ2-1,NA,CASSQDRASAEQFF,TGTGCCAGCAGCCAAGATCGGGCTAGCGCTGAGCAGTTCTTC
TRBV7-2,TRBJ2-3,TRBD2,CASSLAGVADTQYF,TGTGCCAGCAGCTTGGCGGGGGTAGCAGATACGCAGTATTTT
TRBV19,TRBJ2-7,TRBD2,CASSTSGSYEQYF,TGTGCCAGTAGTACTAGCGGGAGTTACGAGCAGTACTTC
TRBV12-3/TRBV12-4,TRBJ1-2,TRBD1,CASRGTGNGYTF,TGTGCCAGTAGAGGGACAGGGAATGGCTACACCTTC
TRBV2,TRBJ2-4,NA,CASSGNRLTKNIQYF,TGTGCCAGCAGTGGTAACAGGCTAACCAAAAACATTCAGTACTTC